This TCR beta chain was recorded in a study of T cells in localized non-small cell lung cancer. Study results and limitations: The highest T cell clonality was in uninvolved adjacent lung, above tumor.

Generated by immunoSEQ multiplex PCR, the TCRdb table keeps only in-frame clones and is missing some. The sample carries 50,000 to 65,000 clones, about four fifths recorded once. The V segment lost 4 bases and the J segment 6 bases; nucleotides outside the gene matches: 8. Germline V gene lookup returns CDR1 SGHNT and CDR2 YYREEE (reference sequence). The CDR3 consists of 14 residues. This clone has more than one count but fewer than ten. Its antigen is not identified. The chain combines TRBV5-4 with TRBJ2-7; 9 bases are a match to TRBD2. The sequencing here drew on PBMCs, taken before any cancer treatment. The sequence was collected from a man between 40 and 75 years old with stage II lung adenocarcinoma. For the CDR3, the DNA is TGTGCCAGCAGCCCCAGCGGGAGGCCCTCCGAGCAGTACTTC. Translation: CASSPSGRPSEQYF. Based on the CDR3 plus reference TRBV5-4 and TRBJ2-7, the full variable domain is ETGVTQSPTHLIKTRGQQVTLRCSSQSGHNTVSWYQQALGQGPQFIFQYYREEENGRGNFPPRFSGLQFPNYSSELNVNALELDDSALYLCASSPSGRPSEQYFGPGTRLTVT.